One and the same sample provided the 23 T cell receptor beta chains below, sequenced in a study of PD-L1 blockade in urothelial cancer. The sample's time point: peripheral blood 6 weeks after treatment start. Method: immunoSEQ multiplex PCR; TCRdb's copy keeps in-frame clones and lacks some. The sample records roughly 32,000 clones, 80% to 90% being singletons. This material consisted of PBMCs, taken around atezolizumab (anti-PD-L1) treatment. The receptors come from a man aged 80 or over with urothelial cancer.

The J gene is TRBJ1-2, the V gene TRBV28, with D unresolved. The V and J ends lost 7 bases and 8 bases respectively, with 14 bases between them. This CDR3 has 12 amino acids. Germline V CDR1 and CDR2: MDHEN, SYDVKM. The CDR3 nucleotides are TGTGCCAGCAACCCTCCCGGAGGGGGCTACACCTTC. It specifies CASNPPGGGYTF.

The chain links TRBV7-2 to TRBJ2-5; TRBD2 matches 11 bases. V shed 5 bases and J 5 bases; nucleotides not matched to a gene: 7. Germline V gene lookup returns CDR1 SGHTA and CDR2 FQGNSA. CDR3 length equals 15 residues. The CDR3 protein is CASSLSGRVLETQYF. DNA for the CDR3: TGTGCCAGCAGCCTTAGCGGGAGGGTATTGGAGACCCAGTACTTC.

The chain links TRBV5-1 to TRBJ2-7; TRBD1 matches at 7 bases. V lost 4 bases to trimming and J lost 5 bases; unmatched junction nucleotides: 3. Germline loops: CDR1 SGHRS, CDR2 YFSETQ. This CDR3 comprises 12 residues. CDR3 DNA: TGCGCCAGCAGCGAACAGGGGAACGAGCAGTACTTC. Translating it yields CASSEQGNEQYF.

This chain uses TRBV5-1 with TRBJ1-6; D not resolved. V dropped 7 bases and J dropped 0 bases, with 11 bases sitting between them. The length of the CDR3 is 15 residues. The germline V gene has CDR1 SGHRS and CDR2 YFSETQ. This CDR3 reads CASRLGSSYNSPLHF. The CDR3 DNA is TGCGCCAGCCGCCTGGGGAGCTCCTATAATTCACCCCTCCACTTT.

The chain has TRBV9 and TRBJ2-7, with 10 bases matching TRBD1. V shed 2 bases, J shed 1 base, and the junction held 6 bases outside the gene matches. Looked up from germline, CDR1 is SGDLS and CDR2 is YYNGEE. The CDR3 sequence is 16 residues long. Here the CDR3 DNA reads TGTGCCAGCAGCGTTGGGACAGGGGTATTTTCCTACGAGCAGTACTTC. Translated: CASSVGTGVFSYEQYF.

The rearrangement links TRBV18 to TRBJ1-4; 9 nucleotides agree with TRBD1. V shed 5 bases, J shed 7 bases, and the junction held 11 bases outside the gene matches. Germline CDR1 reads KGHSH; CDR2 reads LQKENI. The CDR3 has 16 residues. In nucleotides, the CDR3 is TGTGCCAGCTCATCGTCCCGGGACAGGGCAGGTGAAAAACTGTTTTTT. Its translation: CASSSSRDRAGEKLFF.

This sequence joins TRBV6-5 and TRBJ2-1; TRBD2 agrees at 11 bases. The germline V gene has CDR1 MNHEY and CDR2 SVGAGI. The junction had 7 bases not matched to a gene; V was cut back by 6 bases and J by 9 bases. The CDR3 has 14 residues. The CDR3 DNA reads TGTGCCAGCAGACCGGGACTAGCGGTGGGTGAGCAGTTCTTC. Protein sequence: CASRPGLAVGEQFF.

The chain is built from TRBV5-1 and TRBJ2-5, with D perhaps matching TRBD1 (6 bases). Trimming left V 0 bases short and J 3 bases short, with 9 bases between. Per the germline V gene, CDR1 is SGHRS and CDR2 is YFSETQ. The CDR3 runs to 14 residues. The CDR3 spells CASSLGQVKETQYF. For the CDR3, the DNA is TGCGCCAGCAGCTTGGGACAGGTAAAAGAGACCCAGTACTTC.

This rearrangement joins TRBV6-5 to TRBJ2-1; D possibly corresponds to TRBD1 (6 bases). V shed 0 bases and J shed 11 bases, with 14 bases lying between them. The CDR3 extends over 14 amino acids. Germline CDR1 MNHEY, CDR2 SVGAGI. The CDR3 reads CASSYSPSGTKQFF. Here the CDR3 DNA reads TGTGCCAGCAGTTACTCGCCCTCCGGGACAAAGCAGTTCTTC.

CDR3 in DNA: TGTGCCAGCAGCGTAGGGGGGACTAGCGCGGCTGAGCAGTTCTTC. It translates to CASSVGGTSAAEQFF. This chain connects TRBV5-4 to TRBJ2-1; 10 nucleotides line up with TRBD2. The germline V gene encodes CDR1 SGHNT and CDR2 YYREEE (reference sequence). The V and J ends lost 4 bases and 9 bases, in that order; junction bases with no gene match: 10. The CDR3 totals 15 residues.

This rearrangement joins TRBV5-1 to TRBJ2-7; 10 nucleotides align to TRBD1. Germline values: CDR1 SGHRS, CDR2 YFSETQ. V dropped 2 bases and J dropped 7; count of bases not matched to a gene: 6. The CDR3 has 14 residues. CDR3 in amino acids: CASSFGTGVLEQYF. CDR3 DNA: TGCGCCAGCAGCTTCGGGACAGGGGTTTTGGAGCAGTACTTC.

The chain is built from TRBV18 and TRBJ2-1; 14 positions agree with TRBD2. The length of the CDR3 is 19 residues. The V segment lost 2 bases and the J segment 8 bases; nucleotides outside the gene matches: 14. Germline loops: CDR1 KGHSH, CDR2 LQKENI. The CDR3 region has the DNA TGTGCCAGCTCACCAACCCCCGGGACTAGCGGGAGAACCACCCATGAGCAGTTCTTC. It yields the protein CASSPTPGTSGRTTHEQFF.

The CDR3 bases are TGTGCCAGCAGTTTGACCCGGACTGATGAGCAGTTCTTC. Residues: CASSLTRTDEQFF. The chain has TRBV27 and TRBJ2-1; a weak D match, TRBD2 (5 bases). The V gene lost 3 bases and the J gene lost 8 bases, with 11 bases spanning the gap. Germline V gene lookup returns CDR1 MNHEY and CDR2 SMNVEV (reference sequence). The CDR3 is 13 amino acids.

The gene calls are TRBV5-5 and TRBJ1-2, with D tentatively TRBD1 (6 bases). This CDR3 comprises 15 residues. Germline lookup yields CDR1 SGHKS and CDR2 YYEKEE (reference sequence). Between the trimmed V and J ends, which lost 0 bases and 6 bases, there was a span of 15 bases. The CDR3 region has the DNA TGTGCCAGCAGCTTGGACATAGGAACAGGGAATGGCTACACCTTC. Its translation: CASSLDIGTGNGYTF. Using reference TRBV5-5 and TRBJ1-2 for the parts outside the CDR3, the full variable domain is DAGVTQSPTHLIKTRGQQVTLRCSPISGHKSVSWYQQVLGQGPQFIFQYYEKEERGRGNFPDRFSARQFPNYSSELNVNALLLGDSALYLCASSLDIGTGNGYTFGSGTRLTVV.

The V gene is TRBV29-1, the J gene TRBJ2-5; TRBD1 aligns across 7 bases. Trimming cost V 7 bases and J 4 bases; bases outside gene matches: 15. The CDR3 is made up of 15 amino acids. The germline V gene has CDR1 SQVTM and CDR2 ANQGSEA. CDR3: CSEKPLTGVSETQYF. The DNA of the CDR3 is TGCAGCGAAAAACCTTTAACAGGGGTATCAGAGACCCAGTACTTC.

The chain joins TRBV30 to TRBJ2-7, with 9 bases identical to TRBD1. The junction had 8 bases not matched to a gene; V was cut back by 4 bases and J by 4 bases. Germline values: CDR1 GTSNPN, CDR2 SVGIG (reference sequence). The CDR3 covers 14 residues. CDR3 loop: CAWTGTGSFYEQYF. The CDR3 nucleotides are TGTGCCTGGACGGGGACAGGGTCTTTTTACGAGCAGTACTTC.

The J gene is TRBJ2-7, the V gene TRBV5-1; 7 bases line up with TRBD1. V gave up 0 bases and J gave up 3 bases; unmatched junction bases: 6. Germline V gene sequence: CDR1 SGHRS, CDR2 YFSETQ. This CDR3 spans 15 amino acids. CDR3 bases: TGCGCCAGCAGCTTGGAGGGACAGAGTGGCTACGAGCAGTACTTC. Amino acid sequence: CASSLEGQSGYEQYF.

The chain has TRBV5-1 and TRBJ1-4; D may be TRBD1 (6 bases). The V and J ends lost 2 bases and 6 bases respectively, with 14 bases between them. The germline V gene encodes CDR1 SGHRS and CDR2 YFSETQ. The CDR3 spans 15 residues. CDR3 sequence: CASSFYAGEDEKLFF. CDR3 nucleotides: TGCGCCAGCAGCTTCTACGCAGGGGAAGATGAAAAACTGTTTTTT.

The rearrangement uses TRBV5-1 and TRBJ2-5; tentative D call: TRBD1 (5 bases). CDR1 SGHRS and CDR2 YFSETQ come from the germline V gene. V lost 3 bases to trimming and J lost 5 bases, with 14 bases between them. The CDR3 contains 14 residues. Here the CDR3 DNA reads TGCGCCAGCAGCTACTTACAGGTTCAGGAGACCCAGTACTTC. It translates to CASSYLQVQETQYF.

This clone was recorded only once. The chain uses TRBV11-2 and TRBJ1-2; 8 bases map to TRBD1. Germline V gives CDR1 SGHAT, CDR2 FQNNGV. The CDR3 is 14 amino acids. J lost 4 bases, V lost 5 bases, and 6 bases had no gene match. The CDR3 nucleotides are TGTGCCAGCAGCCCGACAGGGGCCATCTATGGCTACACCTTC. Translated: CASSPTGAIYGYTF.

The chain uses TRBV10-3 and TRBJ2-2; TRBD1 matches 7 bases. The germline V gene has CDR1 ENHRY and CDR2 SYGVKD. Unmatched junction bases numbered 9, after V lost 7 bases and J lost 4 bases. The length of the CDR3 is 15 residues. The CDR3 loop reads CAIKEGTAFTGELFF. In DNA form, the CDR3 reads TGTGCCATCAAAGAAGGGACAGCGTTCACCGGGGAGCTGTTTTTT.

As for this clone: The sample holds other DNA sequences that translate to the same CDR3. This chain connects TRBV5-4 to TRBJ1-1; 7 nucleotides line up with TRBD1. From germline, CDR1 is SGHNT and CDR2 YYREEE (reference sequence). The CDR3 is 15 residues long. V shed 2 bases, J shed 6 bases, and the junction held 10 bases outside the gene matches. CDR3 region: CASSFNRGEGAEAFF. The CDR3 DNA reads as TGTGCCAGCAGCTTCAACAGGGGTGAGGGCGCTGAAGCTTTCTTT. The complete variable domain, with remaining parts taken from reference TRBV5-4 and TRBJ1-1, reads ETGVTQSPTHLIKTRGQQVTLRCSSQSGHNTVSWYQQALGQGPQFIFQYYREEENGRGNFPPRFSGLQFPNYSSELNVNALELDDSALYLCASSFNRGEGAEAFFGQGTRLTVV.

V gene TRBV7-8 combines with J gene TRBJ1-4, with D hard to call. The CDR3 has 15 residues. V was shortened by 5 bases and J by 0 bases, with 10 bases between the two germline ends. Looked up from germline, CDR1 is SGHVS and CDR2 is FQNEAQ. In DNA, the CDR3 is TGTGCCAGCAGCCGAGGAGATGCAACTAATGAAAAACTGTTTTTT. This encodes CASSRGDATNEKLFF.